This TCR beta chain was recovered during a study of T cell responses to AZD1222 COVID-19 vaccine. On the study more broadly: Doses given second, at about 4 or about 12 weeks, were pooled. Study findings and constraints: Spike was spanned by vaccine-associated CD4 TCRs, with dominance at 160-218 and 743-854.

Using immunoSEQ multiplex PCR, the repertoire was profiled, and TCRdb retains in-frame clones only, with some absent. The sample comprises 90,000 to 150,000 clones, just under 90% of which are singletons, and approximately 4.8% rests with the top ten. Points on this clone: Its antigen is still unknown.

Germline loops: CDR1 ENHRY, CDR2 SYGVKD. The CDR3 sequence is 17 residues long. Germline trimming cut 4 bases from V and 4 bases from J; bases unmatched to any gene: 10. The clonotype originates from an adult in good health. The specimen comprised peripheral blood, sampled on day 0 of AZD1222 vaccination. The chain links TRBV10-3 to TRBJ2-5, with 12 bases that match TRBD2. This chain's CDR3 is CAISARLAGVLGETQYF. The CDR3 region has the DNA TGTGCCATCAGTGCCCGACTAGCGGGGGTTTTAGGAGAGACCCAGTACTTC.